This record looks at one TCR beta chain sequence and its context. This specimen belongs to a study of T cells in Graves' hyperthyroidism and ophthalmopathy. V shed 6 bases, J shed 4 bases, and the junction held 5 bases outside the gene matches. The germline V gene encodes CDR1 ENHRY and CDR2 SYGVKD. The CDR3 extends over 13 amino acids. Researchers amplified the TCR beta CDR3 regions from RNA transcripts. Primed by the HTBI set, a first-round RT-PCR was run on the TCR CDR3. TCRdb itself ran the multiplex PCR reads through MiXCR, one entry per CDR3 protein. The sample yields 600,000 to 850,000 distinct CDR3 sequences, around a sixth seen once.

This clonotype was obtained from a woman aged 50 to 60 with Graves' hyperthyroidism that later progressed to Graves' ophthalmopathy. The chain couples TRBV10-3 to TRBJ2-5, with 7 positions matching TRBD1. Sequencing was performed on blood. The DNA of the CDR3 is TGTGCCATCAGGGGGGACAGAAGAGAGACCCAGTACTTC. Translation: CAIRGDRRETQYF.